This T cell receptor beta chain was captured in a study of response to subunit inactivated influenza vaccine. Germline V gene sequence: CDR1 SGHTA, CDR2 FQGNSA. CDR3 length: 13 amino acids. V dropped 2 bases and J dropped 3 bases, with 8 bases sitting between them. This clonotype was seen only a few times. MiXCR was run by TCRdb on the RT-PCR reads, yielding one entry per CDR3 protein. Of about 570,000 distinct CDR3 sequences listed, approximately 10% are singletons. These data were also reused for a study on T cells expressing NK-cell markers. From that paper: As the method of synthesis, 5'RACE template switching with UMIs yielded TCR beta cDNA. T cells sorted in several experiments were restricted to alpha-beta TCR T cells by an anti-gamma-delta TCR antibody. Dominant NKG2C+ clonotypes accounted for roughly 1.0-7.0% of CD8+ T cells in over 5 donors. The study found these clonotypes also leading the CD3+CD56-NKG2C+ fraction in a few donors. It remained uncertain whether the expanded NKG2C+ T cell clones were specific for HCMV antigens.

The V and J genes are TRBV7-2 and TRBJ2-7; D is perhaps TRBD1 (5 bases). This sequence originates from a man aged 50-59 years who received an inactivated influenza vaccine. Sequencing was performed on PBMCs from blood, taken on the day of vaccination. CDR3: CASSLYGHYEQYF. CDR3 bases: TGTGCCAGCAGCTTATACGGACACTACGAGCAGTACTTC.